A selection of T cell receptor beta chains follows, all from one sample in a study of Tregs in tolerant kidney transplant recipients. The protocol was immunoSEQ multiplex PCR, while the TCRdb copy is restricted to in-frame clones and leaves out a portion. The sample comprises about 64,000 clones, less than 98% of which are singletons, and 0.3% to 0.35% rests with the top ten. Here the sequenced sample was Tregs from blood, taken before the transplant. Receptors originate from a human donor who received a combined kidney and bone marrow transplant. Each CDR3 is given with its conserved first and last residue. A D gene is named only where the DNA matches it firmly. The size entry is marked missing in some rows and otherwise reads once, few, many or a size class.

CASSKGLVYEQYF TGCGCCAGCAGCAAGGGACTAGTCTACGAGCAGTACTTC TRBD2 TRBV5-1 NA TRBJ2-7
CASSRNQGIEQFF TGTGCCAGCAGCCGAAATCAGGGGATTGAGCAGTTCTTC NA TRBV7-3 NA TRBJ2-1
CASSRFGSEAFF TGTGCCAGCAGCCGTTTCGGGTCTGAAGCTTTCTTT NA TRBV7-2 NA TRBJ1-1
CASSMVGYEQYF TGTGCCAGTAGTATGGTCGGCTACGAGCAGTACTTC NA TRBV19 NA TRBJ2-7
CASSLVGPNSYNEQFF TGTGCCAGCAGCTTAGTTGGGCCTAACTCCTACAATGAGCAGTTCTTC NA TRBV7-2 NA TRBJ2-1
CASSIGQGASSYEQYF TGTGCCAGTAGTATCGGGCAGGGGGCGTCCTCCTACGAGCAGTACTTC TRBD1 TRBV19 NA TRBJ2-7
CASSQDIPGQPAYEQYF TGCGCCAGCAGCCAAGATATACCAGGGCAACCAGCCTACGAGCAGTACTTC NA TRBV4-3 NA TRBJ2-7
CASTTGGGFGSPLHF TGTGCCAGCACCACAGGGGGCGGGTTCGGTTCACCCCTCCACTTT TRBD1 TRBV6-1 NA TRBJ1-6
CASGSSTSRVELFHGYTF TGTGCTAGTGGTTCGTCGACGTCCCGGGTGGAGCTATTTCATGGCTACACCTTC NA TRBV12-5 NA TRBJ1-2
CASSLVGTVTYNEQFF TGTGCCAGCAGCTTAGTAGGGACTGTCACCTACAATGAGCAGTTCTTC NA TRBV7-2 once TRBJ2-1
CASSEGQVNTGELFF TGTGCCAGCAGTGAAGGACAGGTGAACACCGGGGAGCTGTTTTTT NA TRBV2 NA TRBJ2-2